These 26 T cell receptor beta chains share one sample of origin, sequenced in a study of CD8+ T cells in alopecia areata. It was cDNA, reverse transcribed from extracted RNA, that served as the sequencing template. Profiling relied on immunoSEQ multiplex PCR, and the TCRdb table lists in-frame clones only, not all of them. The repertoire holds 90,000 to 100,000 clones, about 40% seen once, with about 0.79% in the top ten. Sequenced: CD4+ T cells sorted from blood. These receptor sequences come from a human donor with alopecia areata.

This chain's CDR3 is CSVRRGGNTEAFF. DNA of the CDR3: TGCAGCGTCCGAAGGGGCGGAAACACTGAAGCTTTCTTT. This chain links TRBV29-1 with TRBJ1-1, with D possibly matching TRBD1 (5 bases). The CDR3 is 13 residues long. V gave up 6 bases and J gave up 2 bases, with 13 bases separating them. Per the germline V gene, CDR1 is SQVTM and CDR2 is ANQGSEA.

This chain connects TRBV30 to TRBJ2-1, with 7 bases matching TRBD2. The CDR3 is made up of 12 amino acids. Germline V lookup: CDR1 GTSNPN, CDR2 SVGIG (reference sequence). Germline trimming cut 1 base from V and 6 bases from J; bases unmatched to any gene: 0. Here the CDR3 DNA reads TGTGCCTGGAGTGGGACTAGCAATGAGCAGTTCTTC. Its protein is CAWSGTSNEQFF.

The CDR3 reads CSVEGRPRQGGYTF. The CDR3 DNA follows: TGCAGCGTTGAAGGGCGACCCAGACAGGGAGGCTACACCTTC. The chain carries TRBV29-1 and TRBJ1-2, with 7 positions matching TRBD1. With V trimmed by 1 base and J by 8 bases, 10 bases remained unmatched. The germline CDR1 and CDR2 sequences are SQVTM and ANQGSEA. The CDR3 is 14 residues long.

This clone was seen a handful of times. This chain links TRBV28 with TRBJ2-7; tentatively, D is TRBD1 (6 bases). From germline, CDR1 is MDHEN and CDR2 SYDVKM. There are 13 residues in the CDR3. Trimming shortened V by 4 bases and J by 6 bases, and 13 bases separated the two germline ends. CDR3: CASSSSTGGEQYF. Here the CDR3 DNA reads TGTGCCAGCAGTTCCTCGACAGGCGGCGAGCAGTACTTC.

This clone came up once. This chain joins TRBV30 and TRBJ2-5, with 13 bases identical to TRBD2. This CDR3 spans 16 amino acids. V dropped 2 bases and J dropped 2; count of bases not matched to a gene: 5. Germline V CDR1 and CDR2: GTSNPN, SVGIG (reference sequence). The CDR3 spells CAWSPGLAGPQETQYF. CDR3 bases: TGTGCCTGGAGTCCGGGACTAGCGGGGCCTCAAGAGACCCAGTACTTC.

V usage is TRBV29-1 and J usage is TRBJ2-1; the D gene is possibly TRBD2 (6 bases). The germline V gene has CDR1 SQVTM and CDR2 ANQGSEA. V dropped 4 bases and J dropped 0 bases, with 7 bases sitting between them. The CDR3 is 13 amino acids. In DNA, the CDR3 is TGCAGCGTTGTGCGGGGCTCCTACAATGAGCAGTTCTTC. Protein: CSVVRGSYNEQFF.

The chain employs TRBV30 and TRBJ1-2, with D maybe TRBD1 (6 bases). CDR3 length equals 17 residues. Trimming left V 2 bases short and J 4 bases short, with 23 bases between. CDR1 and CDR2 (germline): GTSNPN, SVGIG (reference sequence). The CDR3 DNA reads TGTGCCTGGAGTAGGGTGTACAGGGAAGGTCGGATCTATGGCTACACCTTC. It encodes CAWSRVYREGRIYGYTF.

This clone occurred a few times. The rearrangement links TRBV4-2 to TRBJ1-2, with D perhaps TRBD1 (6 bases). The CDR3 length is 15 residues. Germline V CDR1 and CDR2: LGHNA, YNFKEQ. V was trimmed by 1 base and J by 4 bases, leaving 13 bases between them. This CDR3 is CASSQAGQSPYGYTF. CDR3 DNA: TGTGCCAGCAGCCAAGCTGGACAGTCCCCCTATGGCTACACCTTC.

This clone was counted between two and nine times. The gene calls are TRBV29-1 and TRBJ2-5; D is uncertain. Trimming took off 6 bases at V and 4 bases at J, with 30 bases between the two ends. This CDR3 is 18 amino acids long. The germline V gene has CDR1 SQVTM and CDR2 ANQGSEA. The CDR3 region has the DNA TGCAGCGTATCGAGGACCCCGTATACGTCCTGGCTTACAGAGACCCAGTACTTC. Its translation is CSVSRTPYTSWLTETQYF.

The chain's CDR3 is CASPGGSNTGELFF. The CDR3 bases are TGTGCCTCTCCCGGGGGCTCGAACACCGGGGAGCTGTTTTTT. The V and J genes are TRBV30 and TRBJ2-2, with D tentatively TRBD1 or TRBD2 (6 bases each). The CDR3 covers 14 residues. In germline, CDR1 is GTSNPN, CDR2 SVGIG (reference sequence). Trimming shortened V by 7 bases and J by 0 bases, and 12 bases separated the two germline ends.

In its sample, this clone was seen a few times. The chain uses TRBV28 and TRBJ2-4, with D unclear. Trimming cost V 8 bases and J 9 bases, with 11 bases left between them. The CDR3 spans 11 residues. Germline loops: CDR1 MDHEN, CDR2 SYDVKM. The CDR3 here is CASATASIQYF. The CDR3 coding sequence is TGTGCCAGCGCGACCGCGTCCATTCAGTACTTC.

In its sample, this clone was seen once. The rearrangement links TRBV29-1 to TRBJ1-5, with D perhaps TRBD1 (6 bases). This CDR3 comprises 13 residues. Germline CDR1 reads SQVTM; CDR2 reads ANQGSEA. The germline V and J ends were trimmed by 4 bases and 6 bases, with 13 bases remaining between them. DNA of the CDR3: TGCAGCGTTGCATCAAGAGGGGGTCAGCCCCAGCATTTT. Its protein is CSVASRGGQPQHF. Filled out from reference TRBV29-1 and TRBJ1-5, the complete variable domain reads SAVISQKPSRDICQRGTSLTIQCQVDSQVTMMFWYRQQPGQSLTLIATANQGSEATYESGFVIDKFPISRPNLTFSTLTVSNMSPEDSSIYLCSVASRGGQPQHFGDGTRLSIL.

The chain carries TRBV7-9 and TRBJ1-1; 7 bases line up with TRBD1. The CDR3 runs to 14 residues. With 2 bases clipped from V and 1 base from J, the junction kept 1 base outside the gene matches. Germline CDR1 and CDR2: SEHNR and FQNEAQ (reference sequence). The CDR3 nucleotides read TGTGCCAGCAGCTTAAACAGGGGGAACACTGAAGCTTTCTTT. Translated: CASSLNRGNTEAFF.

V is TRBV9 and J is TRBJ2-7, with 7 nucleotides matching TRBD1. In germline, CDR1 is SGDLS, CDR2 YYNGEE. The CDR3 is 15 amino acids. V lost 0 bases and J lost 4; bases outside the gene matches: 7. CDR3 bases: TGTGCCAGCAGCGTAGGAGACAGGGAAGGTTACGAGCAGTACTTC. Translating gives CASSVGDREGYEQYF.

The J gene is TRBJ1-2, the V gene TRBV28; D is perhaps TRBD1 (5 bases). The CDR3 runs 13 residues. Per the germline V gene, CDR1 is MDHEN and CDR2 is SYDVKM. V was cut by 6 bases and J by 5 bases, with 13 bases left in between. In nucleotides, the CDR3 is TGTGCCAGCAGGCAAGGTCCAGGGTATGGCTACACCTTC. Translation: CASRQGPGYGYTF.

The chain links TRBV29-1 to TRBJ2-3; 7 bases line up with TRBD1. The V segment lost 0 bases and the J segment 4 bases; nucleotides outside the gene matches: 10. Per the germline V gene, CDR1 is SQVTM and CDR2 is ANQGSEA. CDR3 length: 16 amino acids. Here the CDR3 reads CSVEDLGAGGPDTQYF. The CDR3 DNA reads TGCAGCGTTGAAGATCTGGGGGCAGGGGGACCAGATACGCAGTATTTT.

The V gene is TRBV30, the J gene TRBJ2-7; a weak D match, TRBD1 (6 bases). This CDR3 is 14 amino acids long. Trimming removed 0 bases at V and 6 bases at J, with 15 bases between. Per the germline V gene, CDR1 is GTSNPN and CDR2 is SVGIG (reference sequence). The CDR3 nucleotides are TGTGCCTGGAGTGTGGGGGCTTTCCCCCTCGAGCAGTACTTC. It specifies CAWSVGAFPLEQYF.

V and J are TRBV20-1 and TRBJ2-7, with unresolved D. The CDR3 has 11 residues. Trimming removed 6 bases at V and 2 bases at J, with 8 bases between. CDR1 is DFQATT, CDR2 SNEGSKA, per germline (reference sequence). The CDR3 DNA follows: TGCAGTGCCCATTCCACCTACGAGCAGTACTTC. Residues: CSAHSTYEQYF.

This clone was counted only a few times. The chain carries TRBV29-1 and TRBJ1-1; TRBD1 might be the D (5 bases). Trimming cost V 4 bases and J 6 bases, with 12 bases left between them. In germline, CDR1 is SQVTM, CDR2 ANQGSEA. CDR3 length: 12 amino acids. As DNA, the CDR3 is TGCAGCGTTGCGCGGCAGGGCGCTGAAGCTTTCTTT. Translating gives CSVARQGAEAFF.

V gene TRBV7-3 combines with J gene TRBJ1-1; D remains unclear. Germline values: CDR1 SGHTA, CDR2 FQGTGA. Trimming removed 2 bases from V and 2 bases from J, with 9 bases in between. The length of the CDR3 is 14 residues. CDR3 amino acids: CASSLGPSNTEAFF. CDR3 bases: TGTGCCAGCAGCTTAGGACCATCTAACACTGAAGCTTTCTTT.

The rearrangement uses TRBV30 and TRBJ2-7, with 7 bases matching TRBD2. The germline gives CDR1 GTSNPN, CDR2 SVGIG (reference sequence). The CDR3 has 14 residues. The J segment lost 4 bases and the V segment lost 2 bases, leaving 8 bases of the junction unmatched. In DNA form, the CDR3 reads TGTGCCTGGAGTATGTTAGCGGGCCCGTACGAGCAGTACTTC. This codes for CAWSMLAGPYEQYF.

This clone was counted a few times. The CDR3 region has the DNA TGTGCCAGCTCACCACAAGCGGAGTTTGAGCAGTTCTTC. It is translated as CASSPQAEFEQFF. The chain employs TRBV18 and TRBJ2-1; D might be TRBD2 (5 bases). Deletions cut 1 base from V and 9 bases from J, with 10 bases between. This CDR3 is built from 13 residues. The germline V gene has CDR1 KGHSH and CDR2 LQKENI. Full variable domain (rest looked up from reference TRBV18 and TRBJ2-1): NAGVMQNPRHLVRRRGQEARLRCSPMKGHSHVYWYRQLPEEGLKFMVYLQKENIIDESGMPKERFSAEFPKEGPSILRIQQVVRGDSAAYFCASSPQAEFEQFFGPGTRLTVL.

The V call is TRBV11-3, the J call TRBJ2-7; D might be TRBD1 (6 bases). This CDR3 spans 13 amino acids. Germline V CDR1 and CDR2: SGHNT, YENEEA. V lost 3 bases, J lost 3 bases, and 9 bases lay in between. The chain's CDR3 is CASSLDSNYEQYF. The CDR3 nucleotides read TGTGCCAGCAGCTTGGACAGCAACTACGAGCAGTACTTC. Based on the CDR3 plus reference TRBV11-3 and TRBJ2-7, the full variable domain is EAGVVQSPRYKIIEKKQPVAFWCNPISGHNTLYWYLQNLGQGPELLIRYENEEAVDDSQLPKDRFSAERLKGVDSTLKIQPAELGDSAVYLCASSLDSNYEQYFGPGTRLTVT.

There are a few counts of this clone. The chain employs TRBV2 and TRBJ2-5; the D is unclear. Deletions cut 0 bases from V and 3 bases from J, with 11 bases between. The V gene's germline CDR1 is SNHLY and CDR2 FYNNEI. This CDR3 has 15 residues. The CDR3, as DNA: TGTGCCAGCAGTGAAGCGAGTAAACGAGAAGAGACCCAGTACTTC. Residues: CASSEASKREETQYF.

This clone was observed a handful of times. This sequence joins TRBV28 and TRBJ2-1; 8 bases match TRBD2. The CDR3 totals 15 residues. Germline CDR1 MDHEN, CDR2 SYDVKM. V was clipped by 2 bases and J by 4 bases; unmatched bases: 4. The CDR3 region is CASSLTASGYNEQFF. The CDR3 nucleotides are TGTGCCAGCAGTTTAACGGCTAGCGGGTACAATGAGCAGTTCTTC.

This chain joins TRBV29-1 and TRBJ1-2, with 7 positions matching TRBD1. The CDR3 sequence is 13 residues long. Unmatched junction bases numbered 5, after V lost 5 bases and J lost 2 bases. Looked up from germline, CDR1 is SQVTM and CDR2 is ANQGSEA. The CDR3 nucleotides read TGCAGCGTTACAGGGGTAGGGAACTATGGCTACACCTTC. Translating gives CSVTGVGNYGYTF.